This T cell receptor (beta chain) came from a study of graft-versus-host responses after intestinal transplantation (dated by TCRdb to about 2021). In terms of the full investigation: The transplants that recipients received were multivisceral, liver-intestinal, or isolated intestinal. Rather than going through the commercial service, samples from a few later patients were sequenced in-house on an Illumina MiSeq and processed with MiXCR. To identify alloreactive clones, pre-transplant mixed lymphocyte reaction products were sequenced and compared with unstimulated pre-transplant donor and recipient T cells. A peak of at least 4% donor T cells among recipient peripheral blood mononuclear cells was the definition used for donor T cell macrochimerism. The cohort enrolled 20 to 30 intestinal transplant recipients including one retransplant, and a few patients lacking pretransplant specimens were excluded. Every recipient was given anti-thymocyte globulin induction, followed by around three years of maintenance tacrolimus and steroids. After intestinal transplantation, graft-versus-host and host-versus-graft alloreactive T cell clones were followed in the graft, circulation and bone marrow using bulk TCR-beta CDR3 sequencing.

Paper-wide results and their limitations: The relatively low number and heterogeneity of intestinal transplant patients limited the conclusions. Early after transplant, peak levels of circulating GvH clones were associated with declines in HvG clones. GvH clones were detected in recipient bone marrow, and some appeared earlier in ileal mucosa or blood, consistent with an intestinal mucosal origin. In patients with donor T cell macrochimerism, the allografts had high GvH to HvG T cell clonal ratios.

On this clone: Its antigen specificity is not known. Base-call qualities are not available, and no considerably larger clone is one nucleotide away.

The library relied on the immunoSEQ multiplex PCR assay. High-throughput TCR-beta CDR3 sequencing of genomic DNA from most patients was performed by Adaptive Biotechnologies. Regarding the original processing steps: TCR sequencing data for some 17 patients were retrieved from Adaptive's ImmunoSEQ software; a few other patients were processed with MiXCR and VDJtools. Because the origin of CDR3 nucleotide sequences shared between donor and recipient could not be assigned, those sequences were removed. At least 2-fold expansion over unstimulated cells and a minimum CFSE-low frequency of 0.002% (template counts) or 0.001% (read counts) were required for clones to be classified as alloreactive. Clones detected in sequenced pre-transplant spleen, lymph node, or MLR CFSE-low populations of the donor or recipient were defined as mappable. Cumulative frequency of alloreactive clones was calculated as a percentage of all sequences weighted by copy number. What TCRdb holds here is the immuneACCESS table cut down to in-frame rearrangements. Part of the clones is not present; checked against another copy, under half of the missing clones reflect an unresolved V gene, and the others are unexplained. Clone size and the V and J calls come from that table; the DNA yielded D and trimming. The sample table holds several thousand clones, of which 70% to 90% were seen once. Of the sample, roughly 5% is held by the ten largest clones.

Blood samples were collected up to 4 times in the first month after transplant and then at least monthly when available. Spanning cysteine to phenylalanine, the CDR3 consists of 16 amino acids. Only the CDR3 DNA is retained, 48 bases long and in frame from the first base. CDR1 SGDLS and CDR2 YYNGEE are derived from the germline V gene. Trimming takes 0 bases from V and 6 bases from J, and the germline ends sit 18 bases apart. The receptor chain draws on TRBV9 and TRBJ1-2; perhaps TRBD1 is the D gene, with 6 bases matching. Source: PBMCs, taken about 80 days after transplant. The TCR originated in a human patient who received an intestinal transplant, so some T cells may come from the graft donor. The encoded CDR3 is CASSVGGRGGSDGYTF. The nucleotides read TGTGCCAGCAGCGTAGGCGGCAGGGGAGGTAGTGATGGCTACACCTTC.